Sequencing of this T cell receptor (beta chain) was carried out in a study of control samples from healthy donors and cancer patients. The protocol was immunoSEQ multiplex PCR, while the TCRdb copy is restricted to in-frame clones and leaves out a portion. The sample has about 160,000 clones, 80% to 90% seen once. The sample consisted of blood. This TCR was recovered from a man between 25 and 39 years old in good health.

The chain's CDR3 is CASSKVPSGSPYEQYF. CDR3 sequence (DNA): TGTGCCAGCAGCAAAGTGCCTAGCGGGAGCCCCTACGAGCAGTACTTC. The chain uses TRBV21-1 and TRBJ2-7; the table's D call, TRBD2, has no DNA check behind it. TRBV21-1 constitutes a pseudogene. The CDR3 is made up of 16 amino acids.